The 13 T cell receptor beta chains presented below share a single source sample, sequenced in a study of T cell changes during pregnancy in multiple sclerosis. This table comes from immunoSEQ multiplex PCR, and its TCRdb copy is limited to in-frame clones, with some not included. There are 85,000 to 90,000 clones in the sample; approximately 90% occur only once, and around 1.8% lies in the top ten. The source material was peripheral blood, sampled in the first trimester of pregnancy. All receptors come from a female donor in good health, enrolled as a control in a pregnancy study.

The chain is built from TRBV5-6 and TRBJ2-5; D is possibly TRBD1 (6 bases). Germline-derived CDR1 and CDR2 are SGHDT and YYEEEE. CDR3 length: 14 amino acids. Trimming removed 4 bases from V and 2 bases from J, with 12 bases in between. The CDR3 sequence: CASSGWTVQETQYF. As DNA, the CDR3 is TGTGCCAGCAGCGGGTGGACAGTGCAAGAGACCCAGTACTTC.

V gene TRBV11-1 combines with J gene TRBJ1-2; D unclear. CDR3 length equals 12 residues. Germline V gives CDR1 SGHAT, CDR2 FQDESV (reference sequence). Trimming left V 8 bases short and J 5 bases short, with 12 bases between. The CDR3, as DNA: TGTGCCAGCTCACACCAAGCGTATGGCTACACCTTC. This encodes CASSHQAYGYTF. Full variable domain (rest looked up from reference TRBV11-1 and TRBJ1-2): EAEVAQSPRYKITEKSQAVAFWCDPISGHATLYWYRQILGQGPELLVQFQDESVVDDSQLPKDRFSAERLKGVDSTLKIQPAELGDSAMYLCASSHQAYGYTFGSGTRLTVV.

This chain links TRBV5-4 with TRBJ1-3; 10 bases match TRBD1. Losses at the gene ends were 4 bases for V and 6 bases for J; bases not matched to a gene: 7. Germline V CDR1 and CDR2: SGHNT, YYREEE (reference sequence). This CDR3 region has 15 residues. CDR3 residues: CASSIEDRGENTIYF. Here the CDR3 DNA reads TGTGCCAGCAGCATAGAGGACAGGGGGGAAAACACCATATATTTT.

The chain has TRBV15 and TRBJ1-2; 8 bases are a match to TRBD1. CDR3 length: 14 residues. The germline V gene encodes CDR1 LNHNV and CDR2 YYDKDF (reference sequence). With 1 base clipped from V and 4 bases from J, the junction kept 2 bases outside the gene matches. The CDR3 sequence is CATSRGGQVYGYTF. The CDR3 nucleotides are TGTGCCACCAGCAGAGGGGGACAGGTCTATGGCTACACCTTC.

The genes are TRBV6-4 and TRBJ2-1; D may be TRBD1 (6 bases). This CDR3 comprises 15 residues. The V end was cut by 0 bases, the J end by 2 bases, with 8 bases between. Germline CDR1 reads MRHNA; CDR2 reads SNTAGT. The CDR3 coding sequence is TGTGCCAGCAGTGACTCGGGGGACACCTACAATGAGCAGTTCTTC. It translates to CASSDSGDTYNEQFF.

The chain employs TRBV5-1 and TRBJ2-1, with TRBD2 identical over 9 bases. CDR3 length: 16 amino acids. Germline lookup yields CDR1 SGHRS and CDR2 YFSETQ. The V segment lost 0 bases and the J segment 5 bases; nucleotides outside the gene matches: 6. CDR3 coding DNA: TGCGCCAGCAGCTTGGACGGACTAGCGTCCAACAATGAGCAGTTCTTC. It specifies CASSLDGLASNNEQFF.

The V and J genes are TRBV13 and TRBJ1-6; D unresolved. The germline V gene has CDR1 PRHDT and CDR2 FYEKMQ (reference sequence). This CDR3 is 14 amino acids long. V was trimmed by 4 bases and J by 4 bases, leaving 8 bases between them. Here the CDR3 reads CASSSRSYNSPLHF. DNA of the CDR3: TGTGCCAGCAGCTCTAGGTCGTATAATTCACCCCTCCACTTT.

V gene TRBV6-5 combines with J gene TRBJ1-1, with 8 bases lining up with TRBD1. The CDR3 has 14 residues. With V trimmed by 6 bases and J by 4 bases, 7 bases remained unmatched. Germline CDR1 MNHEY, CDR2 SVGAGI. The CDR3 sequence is CASSRQGLSTEAFF. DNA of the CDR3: TGTGCCAGCAGCCGACAGGGGTTGAGCACTGAAGCTTTCTTT.

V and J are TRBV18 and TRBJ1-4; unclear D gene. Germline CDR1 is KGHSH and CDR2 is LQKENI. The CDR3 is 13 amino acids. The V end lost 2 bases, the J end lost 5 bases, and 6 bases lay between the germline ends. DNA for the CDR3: TGTGCCAGCTCACCAAGCGTCAATGAAAAACTGTTTTTT. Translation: CASSPSVNEKLFF. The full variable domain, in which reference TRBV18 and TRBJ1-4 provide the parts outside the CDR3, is NAGVMQNPRHLVRRRGQEARLRCSPMKGHSHVYWYRQLPEEGLKFMVYLQKENIIDESGMPKERFSAEFPKEGPSILRIQQVVRGDSAAYFCASSPSVNEKLFFGSGTQLSVL.

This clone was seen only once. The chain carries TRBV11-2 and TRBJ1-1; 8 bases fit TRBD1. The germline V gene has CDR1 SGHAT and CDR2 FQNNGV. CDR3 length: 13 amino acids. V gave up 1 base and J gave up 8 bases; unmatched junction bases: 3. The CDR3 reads CASSLGTGLEAFF. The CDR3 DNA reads TGTGCCAGCAGCTTAGGGACAGGGCTAGAAGCTTTCTTT.

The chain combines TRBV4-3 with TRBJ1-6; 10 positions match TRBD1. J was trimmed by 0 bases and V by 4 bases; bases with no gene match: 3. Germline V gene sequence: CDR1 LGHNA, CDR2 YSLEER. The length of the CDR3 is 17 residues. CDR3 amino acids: CASSRTGGSSYNSPLHF. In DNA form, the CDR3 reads TGCGCCAGCAGCCGGACAGGGGGGAGCTCCTATAATTCACCCCTCCACTTT.

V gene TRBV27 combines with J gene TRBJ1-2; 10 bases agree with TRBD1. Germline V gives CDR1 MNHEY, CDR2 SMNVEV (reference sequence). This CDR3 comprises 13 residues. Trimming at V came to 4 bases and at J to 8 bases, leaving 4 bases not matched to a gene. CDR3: CASSSDRGRGYTF. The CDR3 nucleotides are TGTGCCAGCAGTTCCGACAGGGGGCGCGGCTACACCTTC.

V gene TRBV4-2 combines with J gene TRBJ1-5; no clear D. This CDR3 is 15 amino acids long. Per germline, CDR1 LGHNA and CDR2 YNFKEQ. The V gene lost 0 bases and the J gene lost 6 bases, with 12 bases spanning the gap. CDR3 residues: CASSQDPTAVQPQHF. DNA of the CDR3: TGTGCCAGCAGCCAAGATCCCACAGCCGTTCAGCCCCAGCATTTT.